The 32 T cell receptor beta chains below come from one sample, sequenced in a study of CD8+ T cells in alopecia areata. cDNA serving as the sequencing template came from extracted, reverse transcribed RNA. The table came from immunoSEQ multiplex PCR; TCRdb's copy has only in-frame clones and leaves some out. Of some 99,000 clones listed, nearly 45% are singletons. The sequencing sample was made of CD4+ T cells sorted from blood. These receptor sequences come from a human donor with alopecia areata.

This clone was recorded a few times. The chain is built from TRBV29-1 and TRBJ2-4; TRBD2 matches at 10 bases. The germline V gene has CDR1 SQVTM and CDR2 ANQGSEA. J gave up 1 base and V 7 bases, and 10 bases lay outside the gene matches. The CDR3 has 16 amino acids. The CDR3 loop reads CSALAGDPWAKNIQYF. Written as DNA, the CDR3 is TGCAGCGCCCTAGCGGGAGACCCTTGGGCCAAAAACATTCAGTACTTC.

This clone was seen a single time. J is TRBJ1-2 and V is TRBV29-1; 10 positions match TRBD1. The germline gives CDR1 SQVTM, CDR2 ANQGSEA. The ends lost 3 bases at V and 4 bases at J; junction bases unmatched: 2. CDR3 length equals 13 residues. CDR3 amino acids: CSVDRDRGYGYTF. In DNA, the CDR3 is TGCAGCGTTGATAGGGACAGGGGCTATGGCTACACCTTC. The full variable domain, in which reference TRBV29-1 and TRBJ1-2 provide the parts outside the CDR3, is SAVISQKPSRDICQRGTSLTIQCQVDSQVTMMFWYRQQPGQSLTLIATANQGSEATYESGFVIDKFPISRPNLTFSTLTVSNMSPEDSSIYLCSVDRDRGYGYTFGSGTRLTVV.

V and J are TRBV4-3 and TRBJ2-1; a possible D gene is TRBD2 (6 bases). The CDR3 runs 17 residues. Trimming pared 1 base from V and 2 bases from J, leaving 15 bases between. From germline, CDR1 is LGHNA and CDR2 YSLEER. In DNA form, the CDR3 reads TGCGCCAGCAGCCAAGTCTTCTATACGGGAGCCTACAATGAGCAGTTCTTC. Translation: CASSQVFYTGAYNEQFF.

V is TRBV5-4 and J is TRBJ2-5; 10 bases match TRBD1. CDR1 SGHNT and CDR2 YYREEE come from the germline V gene (reference sequence). The CDR3 runs 15 residues. V was clipped by 4 bases and J by 5 bases; unmatched bases: 8. CDR3 region: CASSTTGTGAETQYF. CDR3 nucleotides: TGTGCCAGCAGCACGACCGGGACAGGGGCGGAGACCCAGTACTTC.

The chain combines TRBV29-1 with TRBJ2-5; D is perhaps TRBD1 (6 bases). The germline V and J ends were trimmed by 6 bases and 0 bases, with 14 bases remaining between them. The CDR3 is 14 amino acids. Germline CDR1 is SQVTM and CDR2 is ANQGSEA. In DNA form, the CDR3 reads TGCAGCGTCGGAGGCGGACAGTACCAAGAGACCCAGTACTTC. It encodes CSVGGGQYQETQYF.

The J gene is TRBJ2-6, the V gene TRBV30; the D gene is possibly TRBD2 (6 bases). Germline CDR1 GTSNPN, CDR2 SVGIG (reference sequence). There are 16 residues in the CDR3. CDR3 protein: CACGLGGSSGANVLTF. The DNA of the CDR3 is TGTGCTTGTGGACTTGGGGGGAGCTCTGGGGCCAACGTCCTGACTTTC. Using reference TRBV30 and TRBJ2-6 for the parts outside the CDR3, the full variable domain is SQTIHQWPATLVQPVGSPLSLECTVEGTSNPNLYWYRQAAGRGLQLLFYSVGIGQISSEVPQNLSASRPQDRQFILSSKKLLLSDSGFYLCACGLGGSSGANVLTFGAGSRLTVL.

This clone has only a few counts. The chain joins TRBV5-1 to TRBJ2-5; D unresolved. The CDR3 runs 14 residues. From germline, CDR1 is SGHRS and CDR2 YFSETQ. The V and J ends lost 6 bases and 3 bases respectively, with 15 bases between them. CDR3 bases: TGCGCCAGCACGCCCACGGCTGGGAAAGAGACCCAGTACTTC. This translates into CASTPTAGKETQYF.

The genes are TRBV7-8 and TRBJ2-2; the match to TRBD2 covers 14 bases. The CDR3 totals 17 residues. CDR1 is SGHVS, CDR2 FQNEAQ, per germline. V lost 5 bases and J lost 7; bases outside the gene matches: 9. The CDR3 loop is CASSPLWTSGRNGELFF. The CDR3 region has the DNA TGTGCCAGCAGCCCACTCTGGACTAGCGGGAGGAACGGGGAGCTGTTTTTT.

In its sample, this clone was seen once. The V call is TRBV2, the J call TRBJ2-3; D possibly corresponds to TRBD2 (6 bases). The CDR3 is made up of 13 amino acids. Per the germline V gene, CDR1 is SNHLY and CDR2 is FYNNEI. Trimming stripped 9 bases from V and 0 bases from J, with 10 bases between. The CDR3 sequence: CARQRASTDTQYF. In DNA, the CDR3 is TGTGCCAGACAGCGGGCTAGCACAGATACGCAGTATTTT.

The sample holds a few counts of this clone. The rearrangement uses TRBV28 and TRBJ2-1; TRBD2 is a possible D gene (5 bases). This CDR3 has 14 amino acids. Germline V gives CDR1 MDHEN, CDR2 SYDVKM. Trimming removed 6 bases at V and 1 base at J, with 10 bases between. Written as DNA, the CDR3 is TGTGCCAGCAGGAAACTAGGGTCCTACAATGAGCAGTTCTTC. It translates to CASRKLGSYNEQFF.

V gene TRBV29-1 combines with J gene TRBJ2-5; a weak D match, TRBD2 (6 bases). The CDR3 is 14 residues long. Between the trimmed V and J ends, which lost 3 bases and 2 bases, there was a span of 13 bases. From germline, CDR1 is SQVTM and CDR2 ANQGSEA. In nucleotides, the CDR3 is TGCAGCGTTGATCGCTCAGGGACTCAAGAGACCCAGTACTTC. Amino acid sequence: CSVDRSGTQETQYF.

The chain carries TRBV30 and TRBJ2-3, with D unresolved. V dropped 5 bases and J dropped 6 bases, with 21 bases sitting between them. This CDR3 spans 15 amino acids. CDR1 is GTSNPN, CDR2 SVGIG, per germline (reference sequence). As DNA, the CDR3 is TGTGCCTGGGGTGACCGCGGCCTTTTATCGGATACGCAGTATTTT. It encodes CAWGDRGLLSDTQYF.

This clone occurred a few times. The CDR3 region is CASSEGPSQETQYF. CDR3 bases: TGCGCCAGCAGCGAAGGACCGAGCCAAGAGACCCAGTACTTC. The chain has TRBV5-1 and TRBJ2-5, with D hard to call. This CDR3 comprises 14 residues. V was shortened by 4 bases and J by 1 base, with 11 bases between the two germline ends. Germline V gives CDR1 SGHRS, CDR2 YFSETQ. Together with reference TRBV5-1 and TRBJ2-5, the CDR3 gives the full variable domain: KAGVTQTPRYLIKTRGQQVTLSCSPISGHRSVSWYQQTPGQGLQFLFEYFSETQRNKGNFPGRFSGRQFSNSRSEMNVSTLELGDSALYLCASSEGPSQETQYFGPGTRLLVL.

The chain uses TRBV27 and TRBJ2-1, with 8 bases matching TRBD2. The V gene end was trimmed by 7 bases and the J gene end by 7 bases; junction bases not matched to a gene: 18. The CDR3 contains 17 residues. Germline CDR1 is MNHEY and CDR2 is SMNVEV (reference sequence). CDR3 bases: TGTGCCAGCAATCGGTTTCTCGGGGGGGCCCAGGGGAATGAGCAGTTCTTC. Encoded protein: CASNRFLGGAQGNEQFF.

The genes are TRBV29-1 and TRBJ1-1; D might be TRBD1 (6 bases). The V gene's germline CDR1 is SQVTM and CDR2 ANQGSEA. This CDR3 region has 13 residues. Trimming left V 7 bases short and J 1 base short, with 13 bases between. The DNA for the CDR3 is TGCAGCGCAACCAGGGGAGCGAACACTGAAGCTTTCTTT. Translation: CSATRGANTEAFF.

The V call is TRBV30, the J call TRBJ1-3; tentatively, D is TRBD1 (5 bases). CDR1 GTSNPN and CDR2 SVGIG come from the germline V gene (reference sequence). The CDR3 runs to 14 residues. Trimming removed 7 bases from V and 5 bases from J, with 18 bases in between. This CDR3 is CASQPGTSRNTIYF. The CDR3 DNA follows: TGTGCCTCTCAACCCGGGACCTCACGAAACACCATATATTTT.

This clone was counted only a few times. The chain has TRBV7-2 and TRBJ2-7; 8 nucleotides line up with TRBD2. The germline V gene has CDR1 SGHTA and CDR2 FQGNSA. V trimming: 0 bases; J trimming: 4 bases; junction bases outside the gene matches: 2. The CDR3 extends over 14 amino acids. The CDR3 nucleotides are TGTGCCAGCAGCTTAGCGGGACTAGTATACGAGCAGTACTTC. Its translation: CASSLAGLVYEQYF.

This chain joins TRBV29-1 and TRBJ2-1; 7 positions agree with TRBD1. Germline values: CDR1 SQVTM, CDR2 ANQGSEA. This CDR3 has 13 residues. The CDR3 spells CTVTETGSDEQFF. As DNA, the CDR3 is TGCACCGTAACAGAGACAGGGTCCGATGAGCAGTTCTTC.

The chain carries TRBV30 and TRBJ1-2; D is uncertain. The germline V gene encodes CDR1 GTSNPN and CDR2 SVGIG (reference sequence). There are 15 residues in the CDR3. The ends were cut back, 0 bases at V and 4 bases at J, with 15 bases in the middle. CDR3 in DNA: TGTGCCTGGAGTGTACGCATATCGTCTCCCTATGGCTACACCTTC. Translation gives CAWSVRISSPYGYTF.

This clone was picked up a small number of times. The rearrangement uses TRBV29-1 and TRBJ2-3; D is tentatively TRBD1 or TRBD2 (6 bases each). Germline CDR1 SQVTM, CDR2 ANQGSEA. V lost 7 bases to trimming and J lost 3 bases, with 11 bases between them. This CDR3 has 12 amino acids. CDR3: CSARGGTDTQYF. CDR3 sequence (DNA): TGCAGCGCCCGAGGGGGGACAGATACGCAGTATTTT.

The V gene is TRBV28, the J gene TRBJ1-1, with D tentatively TRBD1 (6 bases). Deletions cut 2 bases from V and 9 bases from J, with 16 bases between. The CDR3 loop spans 14 amino acids. Germline-derived CDR1 and CDR2 are MDHEN and SYDVKM. DNA of the CDR3: TGTGCCAGCAGTTTAGCCCTACAGGGCTCCCAAGCTTTCTTT. Its translation: CASSLALQGSQAFF.

The genes are TRBV30 and TRBJ2-2; D unclear. CDR1 GTSNPN and CDR2 SVGIG come from the germline V gene (reference sequence). This CDR3 has 13 residues. Trimming removed 4 bases at V and 8 bases at J, with 14 bases between. CDR3 coding DNA: TGTGCCTGGACTAGAGTCGAGGCTGGGGAGCTGTTTTTT. Protein: CAWTRVEAGELFF.

V usage is TRBV30 and J usage is TRBJ2-3; D is uncertain. V was pared by 2 bases and J by 4 bases, with 7 bases between. Looked up from germline, CDR1 is GTSNPN and CDR2 is SVGIG (reference sequence). The CDR3 totals 12 residues. This chain's CDR3 is CAWSYFPDTQYF. The CDR3 coding sequence is TGTGCCTGGAGTTATTTCCCAGATACGCAGTATTTT.

The J gene is TRBJ1-2, the V gene TRBV29-1; TRBD1 is a possible D gene (5 bases). Trimming took 3 bases from V and 8 from J, leaving 13 bases between them. The CDR3 has 12 residues. Germline CDR1 is SQVTM and CDR2 is ANQGSEA. This chain's CDR3 is CSVDNRFGGYTF. CDR3 nucleotide sequence: TGCAGCGTTGATAACAGGTTCGGCGGCTACACCTTC.

In its sample, this clone was seen a few times. V and J are TRBV7-2 and TRBJ2-4; 7 positions match TRBD1. Germline trimming cut 5 bases from V and 6 bases from J; bases unmatched to any gene: 4. Germline values: CDR1 SGHTA, CDR2 FQGNSA. The length of the CDR3 is 13 residues. The CDR3 DNA follows: TGTGCCAGCAGCCTCGACAGGGCAAACATTCAGTACTTC. It encodes CASSLDRANIQYF.

This chain joins TRBV30 and TRBJ2-7, with 11 positions matching TRBD1. Germline V lookup: CDR1 GTSNPN, CDR2 SVGIG (reference sequence). CDR3 size: 14 residues. With V trimmed by 2 bases and J by 1 base, 1 base remained unmatched. The chain's CDR3 is CAWSRDRGSYEQYF. CDR3 DNA: TGTGCCTGGAGTCGGGACAGGGGGTCCTACGAGCAGTACTTC.

This clone was seen a handful of times. The genes are TRBV4-2 and TRBJ2-5; 8 bases match TRBD2. Germline V CDR1 and CDR2: LGHNA, YNFKEQ. This CDR3 spans 15 amino acids. The junction had 5 bases not matched to a gene; V was cut back by 4 bases and J by 1 base. The CDR3 coding sequence is TGTGCCAGCAGCCTAACTAGCGGCCCCCAAGAGACCCAGTACTTC. It codes for CASSLTSGPQETQYF.

The rearrangement links TRBV29-1 to TRBJ2-3; 8 nucleotides match TRBD2. There are 14 residues in the CDR3. V was pared by 6 bases and J by 2 bases, with 7 bases of the junction left unmatched. The germline V gene encodes CDR1 SQVTM and CDR2 ANQGSEA. CDR3 sequence (DNA): TGCAGCGTGGCAAGAGCGGGGGCCACAGATACGCAGTATTTT. Amino acid sequence: CSVARAGATDTQYF.

The chain has TRBV29-1 and TRBJ1-1, with TRBD1 matching over 9 bases. Trimming took 7 bases from V and 4 from J; bases not matched to a gene: 7. Germline CDR1 reads SQVTM; CDR2 reads ANQGSEA. The CDR3 sequence is 13 residues long. CDR3 DNA sequence: TGCAGCGGACTCCTGGGACAGGGCACTGAAGCTTTCTTT. Translation: CSGLLGQGTEAFF.

This clone came up a few times. The chain is built from TRBV30 and TRBJ1-5, with 11 bases fitting TRBD1. J was trimmed by 6 bases and V by 3 bases; bases with no gene match: 4. CDR3 length equals 14 residues. Per the germline V gene, CDR1 is GTSNPN and CDR2 is SVGIG (reference sequence). This CDR3 reads CAWRGQGVLQPQHF. Written as DNA, the CDR3 is TGTGCCTGGAGGGGACAGGGGGTTCTTCAGCCCCAGCATTTT.

The CDR3 region is CSVEDRGRSYEQYF. CDR3 bases: TGCAGCGTTGAAGACAGAGGGAGGAGTTACGAGCAGTACTTC. The chain is built from TRBV29-1 and TRBJ2-7; a weak D match, TRBD2 (6 bases). Germline loops: CDR1 SQVTM, CDR2 ANQGSEA. The CDR3 contains 14 residues. V gave up 0 bases and J gave up 4 bases, with 13 bases separating them.

The genes are TRBV7-2 and TRBJ2-1; 11 bases map to TRBD2. Germline V gives CDR1 SGHTA, CDR2 FQGNSA. This CDR3 is built from 15 residues. V trimming: 5 bases; J trimming: 2 bases; junction bases outside the gene matches: 2. The CDR3 loop is CASSGTSGAYNEQFF. DNA for the CDR3: TGTGCCAGCAGCGGGACTAGCGGCGCCTACAATGAGCAGTTCTTC. Drawing the rest from reference TRBV7-2 and TRBJ2-1, the complete variable domain is GAGVSQSPSNKVTEKGKDVELRCDPISGHTALYWYRQSLGQGLEFLIYFQGNSAPDKSGLPSDRFSAERTGGSVSTLTIQRTQQEDSAVYLCASSGTSGAYNEQFFGPGTRLTVL.